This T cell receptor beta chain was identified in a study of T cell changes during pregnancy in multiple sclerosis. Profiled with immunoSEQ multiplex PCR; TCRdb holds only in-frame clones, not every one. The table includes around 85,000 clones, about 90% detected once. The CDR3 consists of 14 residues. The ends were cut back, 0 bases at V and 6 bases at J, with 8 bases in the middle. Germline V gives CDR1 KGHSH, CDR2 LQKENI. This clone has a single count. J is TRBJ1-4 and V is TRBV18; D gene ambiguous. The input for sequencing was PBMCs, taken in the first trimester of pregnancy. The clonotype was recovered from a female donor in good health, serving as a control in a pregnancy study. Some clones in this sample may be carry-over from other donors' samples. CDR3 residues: CASSPPSTDEKLFF. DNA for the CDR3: TGTGCCAGCTCACCACCGTCTACGGATGAAAAACTGTTTTTT.